This T cell receptor beta chain was identified during a study of OX40 agonist ivuxolimab in advanced cancers. Regarding the study in general: Ivuxolimab was a fully human IgG2 agonistic monoclonal antibody targeting the costimulatory receptor OX40 (CD134). Partial responses occurred in three dose-escalation patients, of whom one had hepatocellular carcinoma and two had cutaneous melanoma. Intravenous ivuxolimab was administered to patients every 2 weeks at six dose levels: 0.01, 0.1, 0.3, 1.5, 3 and 10 mg/kg. Of the approximately 54 patients in dose escalation, around 19 had hepatocellular carcinoma, around 15 had melanoma, 9 had renal cell carcinoma and 9 had head and neck cancer. Prior anti-PD-1, anti-PD-L1 or anti-CTLA-4 therapy was permitted, and checkpoint inhibitors had been received by about 44% of dose-escalation patients. The monotherapy dose-escalation portion (N ≈ 52 patients) of the phase I ivuxolimab trial is reported in the paper. The purpose of peripheral TCRbeta sequencing was to test whether ivuxolimab changed TCR sequence diversity and led to clonal T-cell expansion. A male proportion of about 79% and a mean age of approximately 60 years, ranging from 23 to 79, were recorded for the dose-escalation cohort.

To sequence the TCRbeta CDR3 region, genomic DNA was isolated from the sorted cells. The immunoSEQ Assay was used to sequence the TCRbeta CDR3 regions. TCRdb holds this immuneACCESS table with in-frame rearrangements only. Some clones are missing; in checked studies, unresolved V genes explain under half, and the rest has no known cause. This sample comprises about 58,000 clones, just over 85% of them detected only once. The ten biggest clones cover about 1% of the sample. As regards this clone: Its antigen is not yet known. There are no base qualities to consult, and no much larger clone falls within one base.

What the work shows at the level of the full study, not this receptor alone: Low levels of normalized T-cell clonal expansion were also seen in some patients who did not respond. In the 0.1-3.0 mg/kg groups, partial responders had among the lowest normalized peripheral clonal expansion, particularly in CD8+ T cells. After ivuxolimab, expanded clones were on average more numerous among CD8+ T cells than among CD4+ T cells. Antigen specificity was not determined for the clonally expanded peripheral T cells. At doses of 0.1 to 3.0 mg/kg, clonal expansion of both CD4+ and CD8+ T cells in blood was seen between baseline and week 6.

The trial excluded patients who had a history of autoimmune disease or were on systemic immunosuppression. Peripheral blood for TCR sequencing was collected from all dose cohorts at baseline, on cycle 4 day 1, and on cycle 7 day 1. Samples were obtained from an open-label, multicenter, first-in-human phase I dose-escalation trial of ivuxolimab. Adults with locally advanced or metastatic melanoma, renal cell carcinoma, hepatocellular carcinoma or head and neck squamous cell carcinoma were enrolled in the trial. Before TCR sequencing, CD4+ and CD8+ T cells were separately sorted from peripheral blood. The material was CD4+ or CD8+ T cells sorted from blood, obtained in a trial of the OX40 agonist ivuxolimab. This TCR was sampled from an adult with an advanced solid tumor such as melanoma, head and neck, liver or kidney cancer.

The CDR3 protein: CATSSHNEQFF. At the DNA level, the sequence is TGTGCCACCAGCAGCCACAATGAGCAGTTCTTC. Recombination linked TRBV15 to TRBJ2-1; the D gene remains uncertain. The CDR3 has 11 amino acids, counting the end cysteine and phenylalanine. The retained sequence is limited to the CDR3, 33 bases, with the frame set at the first base. The germline V gene (reference sequence) supplies CDR1 LNHNV and CDR2 YYDKDF. V is reduced by 3 bases and J by 5 bases, leaving a spacing of 2 bases between them.